These 29 T cell receptor beta chains came from one sample sequenced in a study of identical twins. TCRdb used MiXCR to reprocess the 5' RACE reads, holding one entry per CDR3 protein. Of roughly 1.6 million distinct CDR3 sequences listed, roughly a third were seen once; the top ten hold approximately 0.25%. The sequencing sample was made of cord blood. These receptors were obtained from a newborn girl in good health.

This rearrangement joins TRBV20-1 to TRBJ1-2; D might be TRBD1 (6 bases). The germline V and J ends were trimmed by 6 bases and 1 base, with 18 bases remaining between them. CDR3 length equals 15 residues. Germline V lookup: CDR1 DFQATT, CDR2 SNEGSKA (reference sequence). CDR3 in amino acids: CSAYIAAGDNYGYTF. The CDR3 nucleotides read TGCAGTGCCTACATCGCCGCAGGGGATAACTATGGCTACACCTTC.

This clonotype was picked up many times. The chain has TRBV20-1 and TRBJ1-5; 10 nucleotides align to TRBD1. The germline CDR1 and CDR2 sequences are DFQATT and SNEGSKA (reference sequence). With 1 base clipped from V and 4 bases from J, the junction kept 1 base outside the gene matches. The CDR3 is made up of 14 amino acids. The CDR3 DNA is TGCAGTGCTAGAGGGGACAGGGGTAATCAGCCCCAGCATTTT. It is translated as CSARGDRGNQPQHF.

The chain links TRBV7-9 to TRBJ2-3, with a weak D call TRBD2 (6 bases). The CDR3 sequence is 13 residues long. The V gene's germline CDR1 is SEHNR and CDR2 FQNEAQ (reference sequence). The chain's CDR3 is CTSGAGRTDTQYF. In DNA form, the CDR3 reads TGTACCTCGGGAGCGGGTCGCACAGATACGCAGTATTTT.

V and J are TRBV6-1 and TRBJ2-7, with D possibly TRBD2 on 6 matching bases. The CDR3 loop spans 14 amino acids. Trimming removed 3 bases at V and 5 bases at J, with 14 bases between. Germline lookup yields CDR1 MNHNS and CDR2 SASEGT. CDR3 in DNA: TGTGCCAGCAGTGAGTCGACTAGTATCGACGAGCAGTACTTC. Translated, it gives CASSESTSIDEQYF.

This clonotype occurred a few times. The chain links TRBV27 to TRBJ1-6, with a possible D match to TRBD1 (6 bases). CDR1 is MNHEY, CDR2 SMNVEV, per germline (reference sequence). The CDR3 runs to 15 residues. Trimming left V 0 bases short and J 7 bases short, with 10 bases between. The CDR3, as DNA: TGTGCCAGCAGTTTATCGCGTACAGGGAATTCACCCCTCCACTTT. It specifies CASSLSRTGNSPLHF.

V gene TRBV5-6 combines with J gene TRBJ2-7; 10 nucleotides match TRBD1. V trimming: 5 bases; J trimming: 5 bases; junction bases outside the gene matches: 7. Germline CDR1 is SGHDT and CDR2 is YYEEEE. The CDR3 consists of 14 residues. CDR3 protein: CASSYRDRGNEQYF. CDR3 coding DNA: TGTGCCAGCAGTTACCGGGACAGGGGCAACGAGCAGTACTTC. The variable domain in full, completed from reference TRBV5-6 and TRBJ2-7, reads DAGVTQSPTHLIKTRGQQVTLRCSPKSGHDTVSWYQQALGQGPQFIFQYYEEEERQRGNFPDRFSGHQFPNYSSELNVNALLLGDSALYLCASSYRDRGNEQYFGPGTRLTVT.

This rearrangement joins TRBV20-1 to TRBJ2-1; 9 bases agree with TRBD2. Germline assignment: CDR1 DFQATT and CDR2 SNEGSKA (reference sequence). This CDR3 is built from 14 residues. The trim removed 2 bases at V and 4 bases at J, leaving 3 bases unmatched. The CDR3 sequence is CSARKRGAYNEQFF. Written as DNA, the CDR3 is TGCAGTGCTAGAAAGCGGGGGGCGTACAATGAGCAGTTCTTC.

V is TRBV20-1 and J is TRBJ2-3; 10 bases map to TRBD2. Germline values: CDR1 DFQATT, CDR2 SNEGSKA (reference sequence). V shed 6 bases and J 5 bases; nucleotides not matched to a gene: 11. The CDR3 has 15 residues. CDR3 DNA sequence: TGCAGTGCCGACTACAGCGGGAGGGCTGGAGATACGCAGTATTTT. Protein sequence: CSADYSGRAGDTQYF.

The V call is TRBV6-5, the J call TRBJ2-1, with a weak D call TRBD2 (6 bases). The V gene's germline CDR1 is MNHEY and CDR2 SVGAGI. The CDR3 runs to 15 residues. V was trimmed by 6 bases and J by 6 bases, leaving 18 bases between them. In DNA form, the CDR3 reads TGTGCCAGCAGCTCATATGCGGGGTCGGGCAATGAGCAGTTCTTC. Encoded protein: CASSSYAGSGNEQFF.

The chain has TRBV29-1 and TRBJ2-7; TRBD1 matches 8 bases. The V gene end was trimmed by 7 bases and the J gene end by 6 bases; junction bases not matched to a gene: 5. This CDR3 comprises 11 residues. CDR1 and CDR2 from the germline V gene are SQVTM and ANQGSEA. The CDR3 reads CSAWTGIEQYF. The CDR3, as DNA: TGCAGCGCCTGGACAGGGATCGAGCAGTACTTC.

The chain uses TRBV20-1 and TRBJ1-1, with 8 nucleotides matching TRBD1. Germline trimming cut 5 bases from V and 5 bases from J; bases unmatched to any gene: 7. Germline V CDR1 and CDR2: DFQATT, SNEGSKA (reference sequence). The CDR3 length is 13 residues. The CDR3 protein is CSAGRQGRTEAFF. As DNA, the CDR3 is TGCAGTGCTGGAAGACAGGGGCGAACTGAAGCTTTCTTT.

A remark on this clonotype: Its ends do not fully match the called genes, so a read error is possible. The chain joins TRBV20-1 to TRBJ2-2; D remains ambiguous. Per the germline V gene, CDR1 is DFQATT and CDR2 is SNEGSKA (reference sequence). The CDR3 covers 14 residues. The CDR3 DNA reads as TGCAGCGCTAGAGATATGGGGAACACCGGGGAGCTGTTTTTT. Protein sequence: CSARDMGNTGELFF.

The chain employs TRBV27 and TRBJ2-3, with a weak D call TRBD1 (6 bases). The CDR3 consists of 15 residues. Germline values: CDR1 MNHEY, CDR2 SMNVEV (reference sequence). Trimming pared 2 bases from V and 0 bases from J, leaving 9 bases between. The CDR3 DNA follows: TGTGCCAGCAGTTTAAATACAGGGAGCACAGATACGCAGTATTTT. It specifies CASSLNTGSTDTQYF.

This chain joins TRBV2 and TRBJ2-3, with TRBD1 matching 9 bases. The germline CDR1 and CDR2 sequences are SNHLY and FYNNEI. V lost 6 bases and J lost 6; bases outside the gene matches: 4. This CDR3 has 13 amino acids. The chain's CDR3 is CASRGQGWDTQYF. DNA of the CDR3: TGTGCCAGCAGGGGACAGGGATGGGATACGCAGTATTTT.

The genes are TRBV7-9 and TRBJ1-2, with no clear D. The CDR3 consists of 15 residues. The V gene lost 0 bases and the J gene lost 4 bases, with 12 bases spanning the gap. Germline values: CDR1 SEHNR, CDR2 FQNEAQ (reference sequence). Written as DNA, the CDR3 is TGTGCCAGCAGCTTAGCCCACCCCACGACCTATGGCTACACCTTC. Its protein is CASSLAHPTTYGYTF.

This clonotype was detected only a few times. The CDR3 here is CASSQPGPINYGYTF. Here the CDR3 DNA reads TGTGCCAGCAGCCAACCGGGACCGATAAACTATGGCTACACCTTC. This chain connects TRBV3-1 to TRBJ1-2, with D possibly being TRBD1 (5 bases). Germline assignment: CDR1 LGHDT and CDR2 YNNKEL (reference sequence). V was trimmed by 2 bases and J by 2 bases, leaving 12 bases between them. The CDR3 covers 15 residues.

CDR3 sequence (DNA): TGCGCCAGCAGCCAAGCCCCCGTGCTAAGTATAGGCAATCAGCCCCAGCATTTT. Protein: CASSQAPVLSIGNQPQHF. The gene calls are TRBV4-1 and TRBJ1-5; D unclear. This CDR3 is 18 amino acids long. The V gene lost 1 base and the J gene lost 2 bases, with 18 bases spanning the gap. Germline assignment: CDR1 MGHRA and CDR2 YSYEKL.

V and J are TRBV11-2 and TRBJ1-2; TRBD1 aligns across 8 bases. This CDR3 comprises 13 residues. V lost 1 base to trimming and J lost 8 bases; unmatched junction nucleotides: 3. Germline assignment: CDR1 SGHAT and CDR2 FQNNGV. The chain's CDR3 is CASSLGGDRGYTF. The CDR3 DNA reads TGTGCCAGCAGCTTAGGGGGGGACAGGGGCTACACCTTC.

The rearrangement uses TRBV5-1 and TRBJ2-6; TRBD1 agrees at 7 bases. The CDR3 contains 17 residues. Germline CDR1 and CDR2: SGHRS and YFSETQ. V dropped 0 bases and J dropped 3; count of bases not matched to a gene: 6. DNA for the CDR3: TGCGCCAGCAGCTTGGTGGTCAGGGGGAATGGGGCCAACGTCCTGACTTTC. The encoded protein is CASSLVVRGNGANVLTF.

This clonotype was seen a few times. CDR3 in amino acids: CSPEGGASTDTQYF. The DNA of the CDR3 is TGCAGCCCCGAAGGGGGCGCGAGCACAGATACGCAGTATTTT. The chain employs TRBV29-1 and TRBJ2-3; 7 positions agree with TRBD1. Germline lookup yields CDR1 SQVTM and CDR2 ANQGSEA. V shed 8 bases, J shed 0 bases, and the junction held 8 bases outside the gene matches. The CDR3 covers 14 residues.

Only a few counts were recorded for this clonotype. CDR3 DNA sequence: TGTGCCAGCAGTGACCGGGACAGGGCGAACTATGGCTACACCTTC. The encoded protein is CASSDRDRANYGYTF. The genes are TRBV6-1 and TRBJ1-2, with 9 bases aligning to TRBD1. Germline V gene data show CDR1 as MNHNS and CDR2 as SASEGT. The CDR3 contains 15 residues. Trimming took 3 bases from V and 2 from J; bases not matched to a gene: 4.

Details on this clonotype: Since a much larger clone is just one base distant, this may be a read error. The rearrangement uses TRBV6-6 and TRBJ1-2; possibly TRBD1 for D (6 bases). Germline V gene sequence: CDR1 MNHNY, CDR2 SVGAGI (reference sequence). This CDR3 is built from 14 residues. The CDR3 region has the DNA TGTGCCTGCAGTAAACAGGGTCTGGGCTATGGCTACACCTTC. It yields the protein CACSKQGLGYGYTF.

This clonotype was recorded a few times. The V and J genes are TRBV20-1 and TRBJ1-2; the match to TRBD1 covers 9 bases. V trimming: 6 bases; J trimming: 4 bases; junction bases outside the gene matches: 3. Per the germline V gene, CDR1 is DFQATT and CDR2 is SNEGSKA (reference sequence). This CDR3 contains 12 residues. The CDR3 region is CSATGGRYGYTF. As DNA, the CDR3 is TGCAGTGCCACAGGGGGCCGCTATGGCTACACCTTC.

At least ten counts were recorded for this clonotype. The chain uses TRBV7-2 and TRBJ1-2, with 8 bases identical to TRBD1. The CDR3 spans 17 residues. The V and J ends lost 5 bases and 0 bases, in that order; junction bases with no gene match: 11. Germline CDR1 and CDR2: SGHTA and FQGNSA. The CDR3 loop reads CASSRSTRQGPNYGYTF. The CDR3 region has the DNA TGTGCCAGCAGCCGGAGTACACGACAGGGGCCTAACTATGGCTACACCTTC.

The rearrangement uses TRBV20-1 and TRBJ2-7, with TRBD2 matching 7 bases. Trimming at V came to 2 bases and at J to 7 bases, leaving 14 bases not matched to a gene. Germline CDR1 and CDR2: DFQATT and SNEGSKA (reference sequence). This CDR3 has 15 residues. The CDR3 protein is CSARRHGTILMEQYF. The CDR3 bases are TGCAGTGCTAGACGCCACGGGACTATTCTTATGGAGCAGTACTTC.

The rearrangement uses TRBV25-1 and TRBJ1-2; D perhaps matches TRBD1 (6 bases). The CDR3 is 12 residues long. The germline V gene has CDR1 MGHDK and CDR2 SYGVNS. The V and J ends lost 8 bases and 4 bases respectively, with 11 bases between them. CDR3 amino acids: CASETDSYGYTF. In DNA form, the CDR3 reads TGTGCCAGCGAAACGGACAGCTATGGCTACACCTTC.

In regard to this clonotype: The junction does not match germline at one end; this may be a read error. The V gene is TRBV10-2, the J gene TRBJ2-2; D ambiguous. The germline V gene has CDR1 WSHSY and CDR2 SAAADI. The CDR3 length is 13 residues. The DNA of the CDR3 is TGCCCCAGCAGTGATTACGGGACCGGGGAGCTGTTTTTT. Amino acid sequence: CPSSDYGTGELFF.

This clonotype was seen a few times. V is TRBV27 and J is TRBJ2-3, with 8 bases fitting TRBD2. CDR1 is MNHEY and CDR2 is SMNVEV in the germline V gene (reference sequence). The CDR3 is 15 residues long. Trimming removed 5 bases from V and 1 base from J; junction bases left unmatched: 5. CDR3 amino acids: CASSRLAPRTDTQYF. The CDR3 DNA sequence: TGTGCCAGCAGTCGACTAGCGCCTCGCACAGATACGCAGTATTTT.

In its sample, this clonotype was seen a few times. The V and J genes are TRBV6-1 and TRBJ1-4, with 7 nucleotides matching TRBD1. V gave up 4 bases and J gave up 5 bases; unmatched junction bases: 10. The CDR3 has 16 residues. CDR1 and CDR2 (germline): MNHNS, SASEGT. CDR3 in DNA: TGTGCCAGCAGTGTGTCGGGCAGGGGGGGGAATGAAAAACTGTTTTTT. It is translated as CASSVSGRGGNEKLFF.